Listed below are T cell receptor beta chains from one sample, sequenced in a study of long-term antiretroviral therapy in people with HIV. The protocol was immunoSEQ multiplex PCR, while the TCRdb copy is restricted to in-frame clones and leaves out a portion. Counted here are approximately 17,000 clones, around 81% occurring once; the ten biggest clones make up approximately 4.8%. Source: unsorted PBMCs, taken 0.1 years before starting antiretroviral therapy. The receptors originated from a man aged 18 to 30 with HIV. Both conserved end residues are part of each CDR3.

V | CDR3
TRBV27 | CASSRASGELFF
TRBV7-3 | CASSPSLGEQFF
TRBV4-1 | CASSQETGMNTEAFF
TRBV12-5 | CASPDSFRADSYEQYF
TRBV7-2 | CASSLTPGTETPIGYEQYF
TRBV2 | CASSESWEQSPNYGCTF
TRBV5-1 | CASRDRELNTEAFF
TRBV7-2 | CASSPSLRERRTQYF
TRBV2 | CASSEYLREQYF
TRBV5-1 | CASSQIAGGSVETQYF